The 24 T cell receptor beta chains listed next were all sequenced from one sample in a study of T cells after yellow fever vaccination (dated by TCRdb to about 2019). Library generation was performed with 5' RACE. Sequencing instrument: Illumina HiSeq 2500. TCRdb reprocessing: public reads trimmed at Q25 with fastp, clones called with MiXCR, in-frame beta chains kept. Duplicate CDR3 protein sequences are folded into a single record with the most common DNA and genes. For this sample there are about 400,000 distinct CDR3 sequences; under 7.5% appear just once. In total, the top ten clones hold 15% of the sample. The sample's treatment or condition label, decoded: live attenuated yellow fever vaccine strain. The input for sequencing was PBMCs, taken 5 days after the yellow fever booster vaccination. These receptors all stem from a young man who received the YFV17D yellow fever vaccine.

The J gene is TRBJ2-7, the V gene TRBV18; tentatively, D is TRBD2 (5 bases). With 8 bases removed from V and 2 bases from J, the gap between germline ends came to 16 bases. The CDR3 loop spans 14 amino acids. Per the germline V gene, CDR1 is KGHSH and CDR2 is LQKENI. The CDR3 reads CASTYGSATYEQYF. As DNA, the CDR3 is TGTGCCAGCACGTATGGGAGCGCTACCTACGAGCAGTACTTC.

There are many counts of this clonotype. This chain joins TRBV12-3 or TRBV12-4 and TRBJ1-2; 7 nucleotides match TRBD1. The CDR3 covers 15 residues. J lost 4 bases, V lost 2 bases, and 7 bases had no gene match. This CDR3 reads CASSLLGQGGYGYTF. CDR3 sequence (DNA): TGTGCCAGCAGTTTATTAGGGCAGGGGGGCTATGGCTACACCTTC.

This chain uses TRBV7-2 with TRBJ2-7, with 7 bases identical to TRBD1. Trimming at V came to 2 bases and at J to 1 base, leaving 8 bases not matched to a gene. The CDR3 length is 16 residues. Germline CDR1 is SGHTA and CDR2 is FQGNSA. CDR3 protein: CASSLKTGFPSYEQYF. The CDR3 nucleotides are TGTGCCAGCAGCTTAAAGACAGGGTTCCCTTCCTACGAGCAGTACTTC.

The genes are TRBV12-3 or TRBV12-4 and TRBJ2-7; D possibly corresponds to TRBD2 (6 bases). This CDR3 spans 11 amino acids. Trimming stripped 6 bases from V and 4 bases from J, with 7 bases between. The CDR3: CASSREYEQYF. CDR3 nucleotide sequence: TGTGCCAGCAGCCGGGAGTACGAGCAGTACTTC.

This chain joins TRBV11-1 and TRBJ2-3; tentatively, D is TRBD2 (5 bases). CDR1 is SGHAT, CDR2 FQDESV, per germline (reference sequence). The CDR3 runs to 15 residues. The ends were cut back, 3 bases at V and 6 bases at J, with 16 bases in the middle. CDR3 in amino acids: CASSLGRPGIDTQYF. The CDR3, as DNA: TGTGCCAGCAGCTTGGGTAGACCCGGGATTGATACGCAGTATTTT.

This clonotype was detected only a few times. The chain uses TRBV18 and TRBJ1-1; 8 bases agree with TRBD1. This CDR3 spans 13 amino acids. V lost 1 base and J lost 6; bases outside the gene matches: 1. Germline-derived CDR1 and CDR2 are KGHSH and LQKENI. CDR3 in DNA: TGTGCCAGCTCACCACAACAGGGGGCTGAAGCTTTCTTT. This encodes CASSPQQGAEAFF.

This chain connects TRBV14 to TRBJ2-7; the match to TRBD1 covers 8 bases. After removal of 0 bases from V and 5 bases from J, the junction contained 6 bases not matched to a gene. Germline CDR1 and CDR2: SGHDN and FVKESK. The CDR3 is 15 residues long. This chain's CDR3 is CASSQELGTGHEQYF. CDR3 nucleotides: TGTGCCAGCAGCCAAGAACTTGGGACAGGCCACGAGCAGTACTTC.

The chain couples TRBV20-1 to TRBJ2-7; 10 nucleotides align to TRBD2. The trim removed 1 base at V and 2 bases at J, leaving 17 bases unmatched. This CDR3 has 19 amino acids. In germline, CDR1 is DFQATT, CDR2 SNEGSKA (reference sequence). The CDR3 protein is CSARGGKRTSGTTPYEQYF. In DNA form, the CDR3 reads TGCAGTGCTAGAGGGGGAAAACGCACTAGCGGGACAACCCCCTACGAGCAGTACTTC.

In this sample, this clonotype turned up many times. The chain employs TRBV6-5 and TRBJ2-5, with D perhaps matching TRBD2 (6 bases). The germline gives CDR1 MNHEY, CDR2 SVGAGI. The ends were cut back, 2 bases at V and 5 bases at J, with 12 bases in the middle. The CDR3 covers 14 residues. In nucleotides, the CDR3 is TGTGCCAGCAGTTACCAGGAGGGTGTCGAGACCCAGTACTTC. Translated: CASSYQEGVETQYF.

The V gene is TRBV5-1, the J gene TRBJ2-1; possibly TRBD2 for D (5 bases). Germline loops: CDR1 SGHRS, CDR2 YFSETQ. The CDR3 has 14 amino acids. The V end lost 7 bases, the J end lost 3 bases, and 14 bases lay between the germline ends. The CDR3 here is CASRLPESYNEQFF. CDR3 coding DNA: TGCGCCAGCCGACTACCGGAAAGCTACAATGAGCAGTTCTTC.

This clonotype was observed at least ten times. The chain combines TRBV7-9 with TRBJ1-4; D possibly corresponds to TRBD1 (6 bases). Germline V gene data show CDR1 as SEHNR and CDR2 as FQNEAQ (reference sequence). The CDR3 has 15 amino acids. Trimming pared 5 bases from V and 8 bases from J, leaving 18 bases between. This CDR3 reads CASSPIRGREEKLFF. The CDR3 DNA is TGTGCCAGCAGCCCCATTCGGGGGCGGGAGGAAAAACTGTTTTTT.

This clonotype appeared a few times. This chain connects TRBV2 to TRBJ2-5; D may be TRBD2 (5 bases). This CDR3 comprises 16 residues. Per the germline V gene, CDR1 is SNHLY and CDR2 is FYNNEI. Trimming took off 0 bases at V and 1 base at J, with 12 bases between the two ends. CDR3: CASSEAGVGLQETQYF. The CDR3 nucleotides are TGTGCCAGCAGTGAAGCGGGAGTAGGTCTCCAAGAGACCCAGTACTTC.

The V gene is TRBV7-6, the J gene TRBJ2-1; 12 bases align to TRBD2. Germline V gene lookup returns CDR1 SGHVS and CDR2 FNYEAQ. V lost 4 bases to trimming and J lost 5 bases; unmatched junction nucleotides: 3. The CDR3 is made up of 15 amino acids. The CDR3 is CASSSRTSGDNEQFF. In DNA form, the CDR3 reads TGTGCCAGCAGCTCTCGGACTAGCGGGGACAATGAGCAGTTCTTC.

This clonotype appeared a few times. The rearrangement links TRBV4-2 to TRBJ1-1; D gene ambiguous. V was cut by 4 bases and J by 2 bases, with 17 bases left in between. The CDR3 is made up of 16 amino acids. Germline CDR1 and CDR2: LGHNA and YNFKEQ. The CDR3 bases are TGTGCCAGCAGCCTGGTGGGTGCCGGGGATAACACTGAAGCTTTCTTT. It yields the protein CASSLVGAGDNTEAFF.

This chain connects TRBV6-2 or TRBV6-3 to TRBJ1-4; possibly TRBD1 for D (5 bases). The CDR3 has 15 residues. Germline CDR1 and CDR2: MNHEY and SVGEGT. Trimming took 4 bases from V and 1 from J, leaving 10 bases between them. The chain's CDR3 is CASSSPGGTNEKLFF. DNA for the CDR3: TGTGCCAGCAGTTCCCCCGGGGGAACTAATGAAAAACTGTTTTTT.

The chain links TRBV5-1 to TRBJ2-2; 7 bases agree with TRBD2. The CDR3 loop spans 16 amino acids. CDR1 is SGHRS and CDR2 is YFSETQ in the germline V gene. J lost 3 bases, V lost 5 bases, and 10 bases had no gene match. The CDR3 is CASSGAASGYTGELFF. The CDR3 DNA sequence: TGCGCCAGCAGTGGGGCCGCTAGCGGTTACACCGGGGAGCTGTTTTTT.

This clonotype was found many times. V is TRBV5-1 and J is TRBJ2-6, with D hard to call. Germline V gives CDR1 SGHRS, CDR2 YFSETQ. This CDR3 has 16 residues. V dropped 5 bases and J dropped 2 bases, with 14 bases sitting between them. For the CDR3, the DNA is TGCGCCAGCAGTTCAAGTAGGGTTACTGGGGCCAACGTCCTGACTTTC. This translates into CASSSSRVTGANVLTF.

This clonotype has more than one count but fewer than ten. This sequence joins TRBV6-2 or TRBV6-3 and TRBJ2-3; 8 bases agree with TRBD2. Germline V CDR1 and CDR2: MNHEY, SVGEGT. V lost 8 bases to trimming and J lost 0 bases; unmatched junction nucleotides: 10. The CDR3 is made up of 16 amino acids. The CDR3 DNA sequence: TGTGCCAGCCAACGTGTGACTAGCGTTAGCACAGATACGCAGTATTTT. Its protein product is CASQRVTSVSTDTQYF.

The rearrangement links TRBV12-3 or TRBV12-4 to TRBJ2-7; TRBD1 might be the D (5 bases). Trimming took 3 bases from V and 3 from J, leaving 12 bases between them. There are 14 residues in the CDR3. The CDR3 reads CASSLQTDHYEQYF. The CDR3 region has the DNA TGTGCCAGCAGTTTGCAGACAGACCACTACGAGCAGTACTTC.

At least ten counts were recorded for this clonotype. The chain recombines TRBV11-2 with TRBJ2-1, with a possible D match to TRBD2 (6 bases). V dropped 6 bases and J dropped 4 bases, with 10 bases sitting between them. This CDR3 comprises 13 residues. Germline CDR1 is SGHAT and CDR2 is FQNNGV. For the CDR3, the DNA is TGTGCCAGCAGGTCTGGACTATACAATGAGCAGTTCTTC. Encoded protein: CASRSGLYNEQFF.

A few counts support this clonotype. V is TRBV11-2 and J is TRBJ1-1, with D uncertain. This CDR3 region has 16 residues. CDR1 is SGHAT and CDR2 is FQNNGV in the germline V gene. Trimming took 1 base from V and 2 from J, leaving 14 bases between them. This CDR3 reads CASSLAGPVINTEAFF. Written as DNA, the CDR3 is TGTGCCAGCAGCTTAGCAGGCCCCGTTATTAACACTGAAGCTTTCTTT.

This clonotype was detected only a few times. The J gene is TRBJ2-6, the V gene TRBV2, with 9 nucleotides matching TRBD1. Unmatched junction bases numbered 6, after V lost 6 bases and J lost 3 bases. Germline lookup yields CDR1 SNHLY and CDR2 FYNNEI. This CDR3 has 16 residues. DNA of the CDR3: TGTGCCAGCAGCCGGGACAGGGAAAGTGGGGCCAACGTCCTGACTTTC. This encodes CASSRDRESGANVLTF.

The rearrangement joins TRBV20-1 to TRBJ2-3, with D perhaps TRBD2 (5 bases). Trimming left V 3 bases short and J 5 bases short, with 12 bases between. Germline V CDR1 and CDR2: DFQATT, SNEGSKA (reference sequence). The CDR3 contains 13 residues. Here the CDR3 reads CSASTREVDTQYF. Here the CDR3 DNA reads TGCAGTGCTAGTACCCGGGAAGTAGATACGCAGTATTTT.

This clonotype was detected ten times or more. V is TRBV12-5 and J is TRBJ2-1; TRBD1 or TRBD2 may be the D gene (5 bases each). The CDR3 runs to 18 residues. Deletions cut 2 bases from V and 1 base from J, with 18 bases between. Germline assignment: CDR1 LGHNT and CDR2 FRNRAP. CDR3 sequence: CASGLLPLGAKSYNEQFF. Here the CDR3 DNA reads TGTGCTAGTGGTTTGCTCCCACTCGGGGCTAAGTCCTACAATGAGCAGTTCTTC.